This T cell receptor (beta chain) was sequenced during a study of shared clonotypes between healthy human individuals (dated by TCRdb to 2020 to 2021). General notes on the study: A few men and two women, aged 18 to 49 years, made up the cohort. For each donor, three plates each were used for CD4 naive and CD4 memory, two plates were used for CD8 naive, and one plate was used for CD8 memory. Blood TCR repertoires of roughly five healthy adults were deeply sequenced to estimate repertoire size and the extent of clonotype sharing between individuals. To increase sequencing depth and limit assay-specific biases, TCR repertoire library preparation and sequencing were carried out by different laboratories using diverse techniques. Between about 0.8 and 9 billion PBMCs per donor were obtained by leukapheresis. On the study overall, not on this receptor specifically: Only blood was sampled, and tissue TCR repertoires likely differ from those in blood. Clonotypes shared by all four sorted-subset donors showed higher generation probabilities than non-shared clonotypes. Rarefaction of sorted-subset datasets indicated incomplete sequencing despite the large sequencing depth. Based on pairwise subsampling, the degree of clonotype sharing among donors was expected to be affected by sequencing depth. Because the study included only a small number of donors, the genetic and exposure-history diversity represented was limited. Naive subsets generally had larger estimated clonotype richness than memory subsets. When several donors were compared, the shared fraction of clonotypes was about 5.5% for naive CD4, 3% to 4% for naive CD8, more than 2% for memory CD4, and roughly 0.4% for memory CD8.

Using the deep immunoSEQ assay, TCR CDR3 regions were amplified from genomic DNA by multiplex PCR. Genomic DNA extracted from each cell subset was distributed evenly over all wells of several immunoSEQ 96-well plates, and each plate served as one replicate. Each replicate PCR for sorted subsets received approximately 200 ng genomic DNA, equal to around 32,000 T cell genomes. Purified libraries were measured with a Qubit 3.0 fluorometer, size-checked on a Bioanalyzer 2100, and measured again with the KAPA Library Quantification kit. A separate single-read 150-cycle Illumina NextSeq 550 flow cell was used to sequence each immunoSEQ 96-well plate. The published analysis was carried out like this. Because only junctional sequences without quality scores were contained in the immunoSEQ output, filtering matching that applied to full-length reads could not be performed. Sequences were annotated with PyIR, a Python wrapper for IgBLAST v1.9, using IMGT germline references to assign V/J genes and CDR3. Any read was removed if the V/J assignment was weak (E-value above 1e-6), the CDR3 was missing, or the read contained stop codons, out-of-frame junctions, or ambiguous translated residues. V3J clonotypes were defined as sequences sharing the same inferred V gene, J gene, and CDR3 amino acid sequence. To compute the percentage overlap between repertoires, the number of shared unique clonotypes was divided by the size of the smaller repertoire. RTK rarefaction, the Chao1 estimator, and Recon v2.1 estimates of unobserved clonotypes were used to assess repertoire richness. For all TCRbeta clonotypes obtained by the gDNA method from several donors, generation probabilities were computed with OLGA. As stored in TCRdb, this immuneACCESS dataset retains in-frame rearrangements with V and J assigned. A fraction of the clones does not appear; measured against another copy, unresolved V genes explain less than half of the discrepancy, and the remainder lacks a known reason. V, J and clone size are taken as reported in that table, and D and trimming were inferred from the DNA itself. Present in this sample are more than 850,000 clones, approximately 80% of which were seen just once. Roughly 0.56% of the sample goes to the ten largest clones.

On this clone itself: Which antigen it targets is not known. Base qualities are not provided; no much larger clone lies one nucleotide away.

The donors were healthy, HIV-negative adults with no recently reported acute infections or vaccinations. Only Caucasian adults living in Nashville, Tennessee, USA were represented among the donors. CD4+ T cells were enriched through magnetic negative selection, after which naive cells were positively selected on CD45RA and the remaining negative fraction served as the memory subset. Blood was obtained by leukapheresis, after which PBMCs were separated by Ficoll-Histopaque density gradient centrifugation and cryopreserved in liquid nitrogen vapor phase. Purity and quantity of every magnetically sorted T cell population were checked by analytical flow cytometry. From each sorted fraction, genomic DNA was isolated and quantified by UV absorbance on a Nanodrop 2000c. CDR1 and CDR2 (SGHNT, YENEEA) derive from the germline V gene. Trimming takes 4 bases from V and 3 bases from J, and the germline ends sit 10 bases apart. From the cysteine through the phenylalanine, the CDR3 covers 14 amino acids. Only the CDR3 part of the read is kept: 42 bases, read in frame from the first base.

The specimen was memory CD4+ T cells from PBMCs. This specimen's cell subset or site label, interpreted: CD45RA-negative fraction. This chain is built from TRBV11-3 and TRBJ1-3, with an unclear D gene assignment. The TCR sequence derives from a man between 18 and 29 years old in good health. Some clones in this sample may be carry-over from other donors' samples. CDR3 protein: CASSSTTGGNTIYF. DNA sequence: TGTGCCAGCAGCTCCACTACGGGTGGAAACACCATATATTTT. Beyond the CDR3, the reference TRBV11-3 and TRBJ1-3 genes provide the residues; the full variable domain reads: EAGVVQSPRYKIIEKKQPVAFWCNPISGHNTLYWYLQNLGQGPELLIRYENEEAVDDSQLPKDRFSAERLKGVDSTLKIQPAELGDSAVYLCASSSTTGGNTIYFGEGSWLTVV.